This T cell receptor beta chain was captured by sequencing in a study of blood T cell repertoires in COVID-19. The wider study: The samples span acute and convalescent COVID-19 from the United States, Italy and Spain.

Original methodology: Scientists estimated how many nucleated cells there were by amplifying reference gene primers. Data came from immunoSEQ multiplex PCR; TCRdb stores just in-frame clones and leaves some out. The DNA gave D and trimming, while V, J and clone size come from that table. This sample carries 240,000 or so clones, roughly 80% of them seen once, and the ten largest clones take less than 3.5%. Per germline, CDR1 SGDLS and CDR2 YYNGEE. The V gene end was trimmed by 1 base and the J gene end by 10 bases; junction bases not matched to a gene: 10. The CDR3 is 15 residues long. The genes are TRBV9 and TRBJ2-1, with 8 bases that match TRBD2. Source material: peripheral blood. The sequence was obtained from a woman under 30 with acute or convalescent COVID-19. The CDR3 loop is CASSVTSGSEGEQFF. CDR3 bases: TGTGCCAGCAGCGTAACCAGCGGGAGTGAGGGCGAGCAGTTCTTC.